These T cell receptor beta chains were read from a single sample in a study of cytomegalovirus exposure and HLA in healthy donors. Profiled with immunoSEQ multiplex PCR; TCRdb holds only in-frame clones, not every one. The sample comprises about 220,000 clones, over 75% of which are singletons, and approximately 1.8% rests with the top ten. Sequencing was performed on PBMCs. The receptors originated from a male donor in good health and CMV-seronegative. Each CDR3 is given with its conserved first and last residue. D genes are given only for firm matches. Size tells how often a clone was seen (once, few, many) or the class of an expanded clone, and some rows leave it out.

CAISWDSKLAQHF,TGTGCCATCAGCTGGGACAGTAAGTTAGCCCAGCATTTT,-,TRBV10-3,TRBJ1-5,TRBD1
CASSVGLAGNNEQFF,TGTGCCAGCAGCGTAGGACTAGCGGGAAACAATGAGCAGTTCTTC,-,TRBV9,TRBJ2-1,TRBD2
CASSEGSRGNTEAFF,TGTGCCAGTAGTGAAGGTAGCCGGGGGAACACTGAAGCTTTCTTT,-,TRBV6-1,TRBJ1-1,-
CASSARTGADGYTF,TGCGCCAGCAGCGCACGGACAGGGGCCGATGGCTACACCTTC,-,TRBV5-1,TRBJ1-2,TRBD1
CASSRQPEKLFF,TGTGCCAGCAGCCGACAGCCTGAAAAACTGTTTTTT,-,TRBV2,TRBJ1-4,-
CASSPSSGSTDTQYF,TGTGCCAGCAGCCCCAGTAGCGGAAGCACAGATACGCAGTATTTT,-,TRBV13,TRBJ2-3,-
CASRGAGANEKLFF,TGTGCCAGCAGGGGGGCGGGAGCTAATGAAAAACTGTTTTTT,few,TRBV5-4,TRBJ1-4,-
CASSASEGAEAFF,TGTGCCAGCAGCGCCTCAGAGGGAGCTGAAGCTTTCTTT,-,TRBV7-9,TRBJ1-1,-
CASSEGQETNSPLHF,TGTGCCAGCAGTGAAGGACAGGAGACTAATTCACCCCTCCACTTT,few,TRBV2,TRBJ1-6,-
CSVEPPGINEKLFF,TGCAGCGTTGAACCACCGGGAATTAATGAAAAACTGTTTTTT,-,TRBV29-1,TRBJ1-4,-
CASSQDAGGGELFF,TGTGCCAGCAGCCAAGATGCCGGGGGCGGGGAGCTGTTTTTT,-,TRBV4-2,TRBJ2-2,-
CASSYSNNQPQHF,TGTGCCAGCAGTTACTCCAACAATCAGCCCCAGCATTTT,-,TRBV6-5,TRBJ1-5,-
CASSPGTARGTQYF,TGTGCCAGCTCCCCCGGGACAGCCAGAGGTACGCAGTATTTT,-,TRBV18,TRBJ2-3,TRBD1
CASSPTSGVAGELFF,TGCGCCAGCAGCCCAACGAGCGGGGTGGCCGGGGAGCTGTTTTTT,few,TRBV5-8,TRBJ2-2,TRBD2
CASSLAPDRGPDTQYF,TGTGCCAGCAGCTTGGCCCCAGACAGGGGCCCAGATACGCAGTATTTT,-,TRBV5-6,TRBJ2-3,TRBD1
CASSVTLEGDTQYF,TGCGCCAGCAGCGTGACCCTGGAGGGGGATACGCAGTATTTT,-,TRBV5-1,TRBJ2-3,-
CASSFGNGAEAFF,TGTGCCAGCAGCTTCGGTAATGGTGCTGAAGCTTTCTTT,-,TRBV11-3,TRBJ1-1,-
CASNPWGQGGTGELFF,TGTGCCAGCAACCCTTGGGGGCAGGGGGGAACCGGGGAGCTGTTTTTT,-,TRBV11-2,TRBJ2-2,-
CASSRRDRALGIETQYF,TGTGCCAGCAGCCGGAGAGACAGGGCCCTTGGGATAGAGACCCAGTACTTC,-,TRBV28,TRBJ2-5,TRBD1
CAISVGDLAHGANVLTF,TGTGCCATCAGTGTGGGAGACCTGGCTCATGGGGCCAACGTCCTGACTTTC,-,TRBV10-3,TRBJ2-6,-
CASRKGSSYNEQFF,TGTGCCAGCAGAAAAGGGAGTTCCTACAATGAGCAGTTCTTC,-,TRBV7-9,TRBJ2-1,-
CASSFIGVTGELFF,TGTGCCAGCAGTTTTATCGGGGTCACCGGGGAGCTGTTTTTT,-,TRBV27,TRBJ2-2,-
CAWTSRGDEQYF,TGTGCCTGGACTAGCAGGGGAGACGAGCAGTACTTC,-,TRBV30,TRBJ2-7,-
CASSVAEETQYF,TGCGCCAGCAGTGTGGCAGAAGAGACCCAGTACTTC,few,TRBV10-2,TRBJ2-5,-